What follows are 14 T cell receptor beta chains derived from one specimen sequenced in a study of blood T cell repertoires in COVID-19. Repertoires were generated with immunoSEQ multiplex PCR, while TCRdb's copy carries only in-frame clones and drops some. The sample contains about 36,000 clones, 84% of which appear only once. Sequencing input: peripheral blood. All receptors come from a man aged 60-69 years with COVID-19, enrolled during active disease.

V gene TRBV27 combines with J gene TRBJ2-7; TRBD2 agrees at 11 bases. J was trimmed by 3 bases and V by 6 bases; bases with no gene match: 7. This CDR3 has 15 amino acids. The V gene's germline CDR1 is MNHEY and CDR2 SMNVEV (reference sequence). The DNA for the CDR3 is TGTGCCAGCAGCGTAACTAGCGGGAGTTTCTACGAGCAGTACTTC. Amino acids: CASSVTSGSFYEQYF.

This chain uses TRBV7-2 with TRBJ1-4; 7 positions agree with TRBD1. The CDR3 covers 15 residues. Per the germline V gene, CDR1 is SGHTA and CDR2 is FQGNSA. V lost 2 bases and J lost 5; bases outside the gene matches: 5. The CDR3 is CASSLTTGPNEKLFF. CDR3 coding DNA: TGTGCCAGCAGCTTAACGACAGGGCCCAATGAAAAACTGTTTTTT.

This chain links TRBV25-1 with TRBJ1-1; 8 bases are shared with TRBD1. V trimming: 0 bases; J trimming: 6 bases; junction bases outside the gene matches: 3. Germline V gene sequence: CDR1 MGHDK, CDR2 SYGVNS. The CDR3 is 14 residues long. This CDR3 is CASSEYVDRAEAFF. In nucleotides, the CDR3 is TGTGCCAGCAGTGAATATGTGGACAGGGCTGAAGCTTTCTTT.

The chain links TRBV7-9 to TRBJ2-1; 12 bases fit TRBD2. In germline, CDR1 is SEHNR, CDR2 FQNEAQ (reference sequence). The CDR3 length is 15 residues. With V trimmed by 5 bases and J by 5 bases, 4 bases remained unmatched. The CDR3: CASSQTSGSHNEQFF. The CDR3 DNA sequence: TGTGCCAGCAGCCAGACTAGCGGGAGCCACAATGAGCAGTTCTTC.

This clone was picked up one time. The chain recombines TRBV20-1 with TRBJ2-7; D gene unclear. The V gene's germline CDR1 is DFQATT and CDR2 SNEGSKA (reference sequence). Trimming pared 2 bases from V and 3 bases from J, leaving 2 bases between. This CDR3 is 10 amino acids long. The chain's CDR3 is CSARLYEQYF. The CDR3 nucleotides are TGCAGTGCTAGACTCTACGAGCAGTACTTC.

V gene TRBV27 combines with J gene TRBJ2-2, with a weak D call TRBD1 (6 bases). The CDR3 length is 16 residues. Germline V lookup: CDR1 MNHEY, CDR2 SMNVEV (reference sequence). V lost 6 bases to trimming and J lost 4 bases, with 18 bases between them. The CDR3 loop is CASSQRLGTTTGELFF. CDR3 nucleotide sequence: TGTGCCAGCAGCCAACGGCTAGGGACAACCACCGGGGAGCTGTTTTTT.

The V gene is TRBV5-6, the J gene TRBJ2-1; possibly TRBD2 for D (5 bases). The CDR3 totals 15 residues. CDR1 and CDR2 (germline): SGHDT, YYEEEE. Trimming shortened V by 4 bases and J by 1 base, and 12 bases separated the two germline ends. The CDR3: CASSPAPGSYNEQFF. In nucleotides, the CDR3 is TGTGCCAGCAGCCCCGCCCCGGGGTCCTACAATGAGCAGTTCTTC.

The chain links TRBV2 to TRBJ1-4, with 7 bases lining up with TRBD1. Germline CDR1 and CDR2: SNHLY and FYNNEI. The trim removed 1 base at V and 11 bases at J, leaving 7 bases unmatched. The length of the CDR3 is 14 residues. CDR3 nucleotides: TGTGCCAGCAGTGAAGGGACAGGTTATGGCAAACTGTTTTTT. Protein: CASSEGTGYGKLFF.

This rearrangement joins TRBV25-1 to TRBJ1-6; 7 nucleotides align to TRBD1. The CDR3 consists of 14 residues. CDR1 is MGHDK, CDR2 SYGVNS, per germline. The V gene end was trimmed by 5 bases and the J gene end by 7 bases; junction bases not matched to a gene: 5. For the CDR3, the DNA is TGTGCCAGCAGTTCCGACAGGGAGAATTCACCCCTCCACTTT. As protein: CASSSDRENSPLHF.

The CDR3 region has the DNA TGTGCCAGCAGCGTAGCTGGTCAGGGGTACCAAGAGACCCAGTACTTC. It codes for CASSVAGQGYQETQYF. The chain links TRBV9 to TRBJ2-5, with TRBD1 as a possible D gene (6 bases). The V gene lost 0 bases and the J gene lost 0 bases, with 12 bases spanning the gap. CDR3 length: 16 amino acids. Germline V gives CDR1 SGDLS, CDR2 YYNGEE.

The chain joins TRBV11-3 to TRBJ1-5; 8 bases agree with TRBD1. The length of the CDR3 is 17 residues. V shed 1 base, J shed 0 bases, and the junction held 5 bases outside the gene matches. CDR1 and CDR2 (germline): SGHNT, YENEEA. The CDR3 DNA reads TGTGCCAGCAGCTTAGGGACAGGGCCCTATAGCAATCAGCCCCAGCATTTT. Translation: CASSLGTGPYSNQPQHF.

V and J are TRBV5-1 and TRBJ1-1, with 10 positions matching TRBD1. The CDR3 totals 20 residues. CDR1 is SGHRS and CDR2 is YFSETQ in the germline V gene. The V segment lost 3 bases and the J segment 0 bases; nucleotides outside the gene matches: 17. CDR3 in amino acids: CASSYINRQGARYMNTEAFF. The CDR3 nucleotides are TGCGCCAGCAGCTACATCAACAGACAGGGGGCTCGATATATGAACACTGAAGCTTTCTTT.

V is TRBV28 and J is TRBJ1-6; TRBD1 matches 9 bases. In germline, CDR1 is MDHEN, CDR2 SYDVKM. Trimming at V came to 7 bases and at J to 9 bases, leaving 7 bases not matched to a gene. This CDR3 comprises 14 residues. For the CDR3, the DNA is TGTGCCAGCACCAAGGGACAGGGTAGTTCACCCCTCCACTTT. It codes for CASTKGQGSSPLHF.

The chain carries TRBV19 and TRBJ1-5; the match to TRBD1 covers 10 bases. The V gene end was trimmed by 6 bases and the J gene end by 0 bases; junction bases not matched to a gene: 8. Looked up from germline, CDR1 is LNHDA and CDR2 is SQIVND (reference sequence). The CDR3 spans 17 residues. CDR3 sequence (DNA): TGTGCCAGTAGGAGGGACAGGGGCTCTAATAGCAATCAGCCCCAGCATTTT. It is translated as CASRRDRGSNSNQPQHF.